The 19 T cell receptor beta chains listed next were all sequenced from one sample in a study of blood T cell repertoires in COVID-19. The table came from immunoSEQ multiplex PCR; TCRdb's copy has only in-frame clones and leaves some out. The data contain under 140,000 clones, less than 85% of them seen just once; the ten biggest clones take up 3.8%. Sample: peripheral blood. The receptors originated from a woman of 80 years or more with acute or convalescent COVID-19.

This clone was counted a few times. The chain employs TRBV9 and TRBJ1-1, with no clear D. Germline CDR1 SGDLS, CDR2 YYNGEE. The CDR3 runs 14 residues. V lost 0 bases and J 1 base, leaving 7 bases between the germline ends. The chain's CDR3 is CASSVDSRNTEAFF. CDR3 nucleotide sequence: TGTGCCAGCAGCGTAGATTCGCGGAACACTGAAGCTTTCTTT.

The V gene is TRBV5-4, the J gene TRBJ1-3; no clear D. Trimming took off 8 bases at V and 3 bases at J, with 12 bases between the two ends. Per germline, CDR1 SGHNT and CDR2 YYREEE (reference sequence). This CDR3 has 13 residues. The CDR3 DNA follows: TGTGCCAGTACCGAGATTGGTGGAAACACCATATATTTT. Protein product: CASTEIGGNTIYF.

Written as DNA, the CDR3 is TGTGCCTTGACCGGACAGGGGGTTAGTGAAGCTTTCTTT. Protein product: CALTGQGVSEAFF. V usage is TRBV30 and J usage is TRBJ1-1; 10 bases line up with TRBD1. CDR1 and CDR2 from the germline V gene are GTSNPN and SVGIG (reference sequence). With V trimmed by 7 bases and J by 7 bases, 9 bases remained unmatched. The CDR3 spans 13 residues. Complete variable domain (other parts from reference TRBV30 and TRBJ1-1): SQTIHQWPATLVQPVGSPLSLECTVEGTSNPNLYWYRQAAGRGLQLLFYSVGIGQISSEVPQNLSASRPQDRQFILSSKKLLLSDSGFYLCALTGQGVSEAFFGQGTRLTVV.

The chain combines TRBV7-2 with TRBJ2-3, with D possibly being TRBD2 (6 bases). Trimming left V 1 base short and J 2 bases short, with 13 bases between. Germline loops: CDR1 SGHTA, CDR2 FQGNSA. The CDR3 has 16 residues. CDR3 loop: CASSLGVSGITDTQYF. In nucleotides, the CDR3 is TGTGCCAGCAGCTTAGGGGTTAGCGGCATCACAGATACGCAGTATTTT.

The chain carries TRBV19 and TRBJ2-7; TRBD1 matches at 9 bases. Germline-derived CDR1 and CDR2 are LNHDA and SQIVND (reference sequence). J lost 5 bases, V lost 9 bases, and 11 bases had no gene match. This CDR3 is 14 amino acids long. CDR3 protein: CASRTGQGNHEQYF. In DNA form, the CDR3 reads TGTGCCAGCAGAACGGGACAGGGCAACCACGAGCAGTACTTC.

This clone showed up just once. The gene calls are TRBV5-1 and TRBJ2-1; the match to TRBD2 covers 9 bases. V gave up 0 bases and J gave up 7 bases; unmatched junction bases: 8. The CDR3 covers 16 residues. Germline loops: CDR1 SGHRS, CDR2 YFSETQ. The DNA of the CDR3 is TGCGCCAGCAGCTTGGGCGGGGGGGCCATTTTGAATGAGCAGTTCTTC. Its translation: CASSLGGGAILNEQFF.

V is TRBV5-1 and J is TRBJ2-6; D is uncertain. The CDR3 consists of 15 residues. Trimming took off 8 bases at V and 0 bases at J, with 12 bases between the two ends. CDR1 SGHRS and CDR2 YFSETQ come from the germline V gene. CDR3: CASTSIDSGANVLTF. CDR3 sequence (DNA): TGCGCCAGTACGTCGATAGACTCTGGGGCCAACGTCCTGACTTTC. Supplemented by reference TRBV5-1 and TRBJ2-6, the full variable domain reads KAGVTQTPRYLIKTRGQQVTLSCSPISGHRSVSWYQQTPGQGLQFLFEYFSETQRNKGNFPGRFSGRQFSNSRSEMNVSTLELGDSALYLCASTSIDSGANVLTFGAGSRLTVL.

This sequence joins TRBV3-1 (or the pseudogene TRBV3-2) and TRBJ1-1, with 7 bases that match TRBD1. Germline V CDR1 and CDR2: LGHDT, YNNKEL (reference sequence). Trimming took 3 bases from V and 3 from J; bases not matched to a gene: 4. This CDR3 comprises 14 residues. CDR3 coding DNA: TGTGCCAGCAGCCAGACAGGGTGGGACACTGAAGCTTTCTTT. It is translated as CASSQTGWDTEAFF.

As concerns this clone: Its ends do not fully match the called genes, so a read error is possible. The chain carries TRBV11-2 and TRBJ2-7; D remains ambiguous. Germline V gene sequence: CDR1 SGHAT, CDR2 FQNNGV. The CDR3 has 12 amino acids. The chain's CDR3 is CASSLDRYEQYF. For the CDR3, the DNA is TGTGCCAGCAGCCTAGACCGCTACGAGCAGTACTTC.

V is TRBV5-6 and J is TRBJ2-2; TRBD2 is a possible D gene (6 bases). There are 14 residues in the CDR3. Trimming took 1 base from V and 4 from J, leaving 8 bases between them. Germline V gene sequence: CDR1 SGHDT, CDR2 YYEEEE. The CDR3 loop reads CASSLMGGTGELFF. The CDR3 nucleotides read TGTGCCAGCAGCTTGATGGGGGGCACCGGGGAGCTGTTTTTT.

This chain connects TRBV12-5 to TRBJ1-2; unclear D gene. Germline values: CDR1 LGHNT, CDR2 FRNRAP. V dropped 2 bases and J dropped 3 bases, with 16 bases sitting between them. This CDR3 has 16 residues. The CDR3 protein is CASGLPRFPGYYGYTF. Here the CDR3 DNA reads TGTGCTAGTGGTTTGCCTCGCTTCCCGGGTTACTATGGCTACACCTTC. Using reference TRBV12-5 and TRBJ1-2 for the parts outside the CDR3, the full variable domain is DARVTQTPRHKVTEMGQEVTMRCQPILGHNTVFWYRQTMMQGLELLAYFRNRAPLDDSGMPKDRFSAEMPDATLATLKIQPSEPRDSAVYFCASGLPRFPGYYGYTFGSGTRLTVV.

The sample holds a few counts of this clone. The chain has TRBV18 and TRBJ2-3, with D unclear. Germline CDR1 KGHSH, CDR2 LQKENI. The CDR3 loop spans 13 amino acids. Deletions cut 3 bases from V and 0 bases from J, with 4 bases between. The CDR3 here is CASSPQSTDTQYF. DNA for the CDR3: TGTGCCAGCTCACCCCAGAGCACAGATACGCAGTATTTT.

This chain joins TRBV6-1 and TRBJ1-3; no firm D call. Germline V gene sequence: CDR1 MNHNS, CDR2 SASEGT. The CDR3 is made up of 15 amino acids. Deletions cut 5 bases from V and 0 bases from J, with 11 bases between. CDR3 region: CASSSGSYSGNTIYF. CDR3 nucleotides: TGTGCCAGCAGTTCAGGCAGCTACTCTGGAAACACCATATATTTT.

The rearrangement links TRBV7-2 to TRBJ2-3; TRBD1 might be the D (5 bases). Germline CDR1 and CDR2: SGHTA and FQGNSA. Trimming cost V 8 bases and J 6 bases, with 12 bases left between them. The CDR3 is 12 amino acids. CDR3 sequence (DNA): TGTGCCAGCGGGGCCTTTGGGGATACGCAGTATTTT. Amino acids: CASGAFGDTQYF.

The chain employs TRBV28 and TRBJ1-5; D is perhaps TRBD1 (5 bases). Looked up from germline, CDR1 is MDHEN and CDR2 is SYDVKM. The CDR3 is 15 residues long. V shed 3 bases and J shed 2 bases, with 11 bases lying between them. This chain's CDR3 is CASSFLGGGNQPQHF. The CDR3 DNA sequence: TGTGCCAGCAGTTTCCTGGGGGGTGGCAATCAGCCCCAGCATTTT.

The gene calls are TRBV5-4 and TRBJ2-5, with a possible D match to TRBD2 (6 bases). The CDR3 length is 15 residues. Germline V gene data show CDR1 as SGHNT and CDR2 as YYREEE (reference sequence). V lost 0 bases and J lost 1, with 10 bases in between. The CDR3 bases are TGTGCCAGCAGCTTGGAGCCGGGAGCCCAAGAGACCCAGTACTTC. Encoded protein: CASSLEPGAQETQYF.

J is TRBJ2-3 and V is TRBV11-2; 11 nucleotides align to TRBD2. Unmatched junction bases numbered 13, after V lost 5 bases and J lost 0 bases. The CDR3 spans 19 residues. CDR1 SGHAT and CDR2 FQNNGV come from the germline V gene. In nucleotides, the CDR3 is TGTGCCAGCAGCCCGCACAACCCTAGCGGGGGGACAAGCACAGATACGCAGTATTTT. This codes for CASSPHNPSGGTSTDTQYF. Full variable domain (outside the CDR3, taken from reference TRBV11-2 and TRBJ2-3): EAGVAQSPRYKIIEKRQSVAFWCNPISGHATLYWYQQILGQGPKLLIQFQNNGVVDDSQLPKDRFSAERLKGVDSTLKIQPAKLEDSAVYLCASSPHNPSGGTSTDTQYFGPGTRLTVL.

The chain uses TRBV15 and TRBJ2-5, with D unclear. Germline values: CDR1 LNHNV, CDR2 YYDKDF (reference sequence). Trimming took 5 bases from V and 5 from J, leaving 15 bases between them. The CDR3 runs 14 residues. CDR3 sequence reads: CATSPPLGRETQYF. In nucleotides, the CDR3 is TGTGCCACCAGCCCCCCGCTTGGCAGGGAGACCCAGTACTTC.

The chain links TRBV2 to TRBJ2-3; TRBD2 matches 11 bases. The CDR3 is 15 amino acids. The germline V gene encodes CDR1 SNHLY and CDR2 FYNNEI. The ends lost 6 bases at V and 3 bases at J; junction bases unmatched: 5. CDR3 coding DNA: TGTGCCAGCAGCCTACTAGCGGGAGAAACAGATACGCAGTATTTT. It is translated as CASSLLAGETDTQYF.